These 5 T cell receptor beta chains came from one sample sequenced in a study of blood T cell repertoires in COVID-19. The data were produced by immunoSEQ multiplex PCR, yet TCRdb's version contains in-frame clones alone and is incomplete. Found here are 110,000 or so clones, about four fifths of them singletons; the top ten hold around 8.5%. The sample consisted of peripheral blood. The receptors here all came from a woman aged 40 to 55 with acute or convalescent COVID-19.

This clone is a singleton in its sample. The rearrangement joins TRBV12-5 to TRBJ1-2; 11 bases map to TRBD1. CDR3 size: 17 residues. V lost 1 base and J lost 5; bases outside the gene matches: 9. In germline, CDR1 is LGHNT, CDR2 FRNRAP. This CDR3 reads CASGLARPGQGGYGYTF. CDR3 in DNA: TGTGCTAGTGGTTTGGCCCGACCGGGACAGGGGGGGTATGGCTACACCTTC.

The rearrangement links TRBV7-9 to TRBJ1-1, with a weak D call TRBD1 (5 bases). Trimming took off 7 bases at V and 8 bases at J, with 11 bases between the two ends. Germline CDR1 and CDR2: SEHNR and FQNEAQ (reference sequence). This CDR3 has 11 residues. The CDR3 sequence is CASTRGSEAFF. CDR3 nucleotide sequence: TGTGCCAGCACCCGGGGGTCCGAAGCTTTCTTT. The full variable domain, completed using reference TRBV7-9 and TRBJ1-1, is DTGVSQNPRHKITKRGQNVTFRCDPISEHNRLYWYRQTLGQGPEFLTYFQNEAQLEKSRLLSDRFSAERPKGSFSTLEIQRTEQGDSAMYLCASTRGSEAFFGQGTRLTVV.

The chain joins TRBV11-2 to TRBJ2-1; TRBD2 aligns across 13 bases. This CDR3 comprises 16 residues. Germline CDR1 reads SGHAT; CDR2 reads FQNNGV. J lost 5 bases, V lost 6 bases, and 7 bases had no gene match. The CDR3 DNA reads TGTGCCAGCAGACTCACTAGCGGGGGGGCCCACAATGAGCAGTTCTTC. Its translation: CASRLTSGGAHNEQFF.

The chain uses TRBV7-8 and TRBJ1-1, with 11 bases fitting TRBD1. The CDR3 sequence is 16 residues long. J was trimmed by 4 bases and V by 5 bases; bases with no gene match: 9. Per the germline V gene, CDR1 is SGHVS and CDR2 is FQNEAQ. The CDR3 loop reads CASSPRGQGGGTEAFF. CDR3 DNA sequence: TGTGCCAGCAGCCCCCGGGGACAGGGGGGCGGCACTGAAGCTTTCTTT.

The chain employs TRBV6-5 and TRBJ1-1, with 8 bases lining up with TRBD1. The J segment lost 8 bases and the V segment lost 5 bases, leaving 10 bases of the junction unmatched. The germline gives CDR1 MNHEY, CDR2 SVGAGI. The CDR3 is 14 residues long. The CDR3 loop reads CASSPGQGVWEAFF. In nucleotides, the CDR3 is TGTGCCAGCAGTCCAGGACAGGGAGTTTGGGAAGCTTTCTTT.